This T cell receptor beta chain was captured in a study of blood T cells in healthy people across ages. Whole-study results and caveats: Significant beta diversity loss was already apparent by age approximately 36, declining roughly linearly. Nothing was known about donor CMV status, and this possibly confounded expanded clonotype changes.

On this clonotype: The antigen remains unidentified.

The use of a sample-barcoded 5' primer and a J-beta primer mix characterized a second PCR of roughly 7 to 12 cycles. TCRdb fed the 5' RACE reads into MiXCR, producing one record per CDR3 protein. This sample has roughly 800,000 distinct CDR3 sequences, with 20% to 25% found just once. They isolated at least 6.5 million PBMCs from each sample. This CDR3 spans 15 amino acids. Trimming removed 4 bases from V and 4 bases from J, with 13 bases in between. In germline, CDR1 is SGHTA, CDR2 FQGNSA. These data were likewise used in another study, on T cells of mothers and their children.

The TCR comes from a boy between 5 and 17 years old in good health. The chain links TRBV7-2 to TRBJ1-4; D ambiguous. The sample was blood. The CDR3 spells CASSSPVGLNEKLFF. CDR3 sequence (DNA): TGTGCCAGCAGCTCCCCTGTTGGCCTTAATGAAAAACTGTTTTTT.